A single sample gave rise to the 30 T cell receptor beta chains below, sequenced in a study of T cell responses to AZD1222 COVID-19 vaccine. Produced via immunoSEQ multiplex PCR; TCRdb's table is partial and in-frame only. The sample lists about 130,000 clones, around 90% seen once, with 4.5% to 6% in the top ten. The sequencing used peripheral blood, collected on day 0 of AZD1222 vaccination. Receptors originate from an adult in good health.

This chain uses TRBV5-1 with TRBJ1-6, with a tentative D call TRBD1 (6 bases). Germline lookup yields CDR1 SGHRS and CDR2 YFSETQ. The CDR3 is 15 residues long. Trimming cost V 0 bases and J 5 bases, with 9 bases left between them. DNA of the CDR3: TGCGCCAGCAGCTTGGAAGGGGGGCATAATTCACCCCTCCACTTT. This translates into CASSLEGGHNSPLHF.

The chain recombines TRBV11-3 with TRBJ1-5; the D is unclear. There are 14 residues in the CDR3. V lost 2 bases and J lost 6, with 11 bases in between. Germline V CDR1 and CDR2: SGHNT, YENEEA. The CDR3 nucleotides read TGTGCCAGCAGCTTATCAGGAGGGTCTCAGCCCCAGCATTTT. Amino acid sequence: CASSLSGGSQPQHF.

The chain has TRBV18 and TRBJ2-3, with D possibly matching TRBD2 (5 bases). There are 13 residues in the CDR3. The V and J ends lost 6 bases and 3 bases respectively, with 10 bases between them. The V gene's germline CDR1 is KGHSH and CDR2 LQKENI. Here the CDR3 DNA reads TGTGCCAGCTCCCTTACTAGAACAGATACGCAGTATTTT. Its translation is CASSLTRTDTQYF.

The chain is built from TRBV5-1 and TRBJ1-2; a weak D match, TRBD1 (6 bases). CDR1 is SGHRS, CDR2 YFSETQ, per germline. Trimming left V 4 bases short and J 4 bases short, with 14 bases between. The CDR3 is made up of 14 amino acids. The CDR3 is CASSEGGSSYGYTF. The CDR3 nucleotides read TGCGCCAGCAGCGAGGGGGGTTCCAGCTATGGCTACACCTTC.

CDR3 coding DNA: TGTGCCAGCAGCTTGACCGGGACAGGGATCGGAGCTTTCTTT. Amino acids: CASSLTGTGIGAFF. This chain joins TRBV6-5 and TRBJ1-1; 9 bases are shared with TRBD1. Germline V gives CDR1 MNHEY, CDR2 SVGAGI. V shed 6 bases, J shed 10 bases, and the junction held 12 bases outside the gene matches. This CDR3 contains 14 residues.

The J gene is TRBJ2-3, the V gene TRBV2; TRBD1 might be the D (6 bases). The CDR3 sequence is 14 residues long. Trimming stripped 9 bases from V and 4 bases from J, with 17 bases between. CDR1 SNHLY and CDR2 FYNNEI come from the germline V gene. Written as DNA, the CDR3 is TGTGCCAGTACCCGGACAGTTTCTTCAGATACGCAGTATTTT. Its translation: CASTRTVSSDTQYF.

V is TRBV27 and J is TRBJ2-1; a weak D match, TRBD2 (5 bases). CDR1 and CDR2 from the germline V gene are MNHEY and SMNVEV (reference sequence). Deletions cut 3 bases from V and 2 bases from J, with 5 bases between. The CDR3 extends over 13 amino acids. As DNA, the CDR3 is TGTGCCAGCAGTTTCGGGACCTACAATGAGCAGTTCTTC. The encoded protein is CASSFGTYNEQFF.

This clone was seen only once. This sequence joins TRBV28 and TRBJ2-3; 7 nucleotides line up with TRBD2. Looked up from germline, CDR1 is MDHEN and CDR2 is SYDVKM. The CDR3 is 12 residues long. The trim removed 8 bases at V and 2 bases at J, leaving 1 base unmatched. The chain's CDR3 is CASGRATDTQYF. CDR3 nucleotide sequence: TGTGCCAGCGGGAGGGCCACAGATACGCAGTATTTT.

The DNA for the CDR3 is TGTGCCAGCAGTGAAAGGGGGCGAAACACTGAAGCTTTCTTT. Its protein product is CASSERGRNTEAFF. This chain connects TRBV25-1 to TRBJ1-1, with 7 positions matching TRBD1. V gave up 2 bases and J gave up 2 bases; unmatched junction bases: 2. The CDR3 consists of 14 residues. Looked up from germline, CDR1 is MGHDK and CDR2 is SYGVNS.

Regarding this clone: At the DNA level, this CDR3 is encoded by other sequences in the same sample as well. The chain links TRBV11-2 to TRBJ1-1; D call uncertain. Per germline, CDR1 SGHAT and CDR2 FQNNGV. This CDR3 is 13 amino acids long. Trimming took off 3 bases at V and 0 bases at J, with 5 bases between the two ends. CDR3 nucleotides: TGTGCCAGCAGCTTGCACTTGAACACTGAAGCTTTCTTT. Its protein product is CASSLHLNTEAFF.

The rearrangement joins TRBV6-5 to TRBJ1-5; TRBD1 might be the D (5 bases). The length of the CDR3 is 14 residues. V lost 0 bases to trimming and J lost 4 bases, with 7 bases between them. Germline V CDR1 and CDR2: MNHEY, SVGAGI. The CDR3 bases are TGTGCCAGCAGTTACTCTTCAGGGAATCAGCCCCAGCATTTT. Translating it yields CASSYSSGNQPQHF.

This sequence joins TRBV14 and TRBJ1-2; D ambiguous. The CDR3 totals 12 residues. The germline CDR1 and CDR2 sequences are SGHDN and FVKESK. V lost 0 bases and J lost 5, with 4 bases in between. CDR3 sequence (DNA): TGTGCCAGCAGCCAAGAATATTATGGCTACACCTTC. Its protein product is CASSQEYYGYTF.

The chain joins TRBV7-2 to TRBJ2-3, with D hard to call. The CDR3 sequence is 13 residues long. Germline CDR1 reads SGHTA; CDR2 reads FQGNSA. The V and J ends lost 5 bases and 6 bases respectively, with 12 bases between them. The CDR3 nucleotides are TGTGCCAGCAGCAAACAGAACGCGGATACGCAGTATTTT. This sequence encodes CASSKQNADTQYF.

The V and J genes are TRBV18 and TRBJ2-1; 8 nucleotides line up with TRBD2. The CDR3 totals 16 residues. Trimming removed 1 base from V and 3 bases from J; junction bases left unmatched: 5. Germline values: CDR1 KGHSH, CDR2 LQKENI. This CDR3 reads CASSPQSSGNYNEQFF. In nucleotides, the CDR3 is TGTGCCAGCTCACCACAGAGTAGCGGGAACTACAATGAGCAGTTCTTC.

The chain carries TRBV7-6 and TRBJ2-3; 11 bases line up with TRBD2. V shed 4 bases, J shed 4 bases, and the junction held 7 bases outside the gene matches. The CDR3 spans 16 residues. Germline V gene lookup returns CDR1 SGHVS and CDR2 FNYEAQ. The CDR3 sequence: CASSSVAGGNADTQYF. CDR3 coding DNA: TGTGCCAGCAGCTCAGTAGCGGGAGGGAATGCAGATACGCAGTATTTT.

This chain joins TRBV7-2 and TRBJ2-4; 11 bases match TRBD2. The CDR3 loop spans 19 amino acids. Germline CDR1 is SGHTA and CDR2 is FQGNSA. V lost 5 bases and J lost 0; bases outside the gene matches: 12. The CDR3 spells CASSVGLAEGGLAKNIQYF. The CDR3 region has the DNA TGTGCCAGCAGCGTGGGACTAGCGGAAGGGGGCCTAGCCAAAAACATTCAGTACTTC.

J is TRBJ1-5 and V is TRBV5-8; D gene unclear. Trimming took off 2 bases at V and 4 bases at J, with 7 bases between the two ends. Germline V lookup: CDR1 SGHTS, CDR2 YDEGEE. The CDR3 consists of 13 residues. This chain's CDR3 is CASSFMGNQPQHF. The CDR3 DNA sequence: TGTGCCAGCAGCTTTATGGGTAATCAGCCCCAGCATTTT.

The gene calls are TRBV15 and TRBJ2-1, with 10 bases aligning to TRBD2. From germline, CDR1 is LNHNV and CDR2 YYDKDF (reference sequence). The CDR3 consists of 18 residues. Losses at the gene ends were 8 bases for V and 7 bases for J; bases not matched to a gene: 20. As DNA, the CDR3 is TGTGCCACCCGAGAGTTGAGGGCTAGCGGGGGCCGAATAAATGAGCAGTTCTTC. Residues: CATRELRASGGRINEQFF.

The J gene is TRBJ2-7, the V gene TRBV27, with D possibly being TRBD1 (5 bases). The CDR3 has 14 amino acids. V was trimmed by 0 bases and J by 3 bases, leaving 9 bases between them. CDR1 MNHEY and CDR2 SMNVEV come from the germline V gene (reference sequence). The CDR3 spells CASSLSAGIYEQYF. The CDR3, as DNA: TGTGCCAGCAGTTTATCAGCAGGGATCTACGAGCAGTACTTC.

This chain joins TRBV28 and TRBJ2-2, with 11 positions matching TRBD2. V shed 2 bases, J shed 8 bases, and the junction held 4 bases outside the gene matches. The CDR3 consists of 15 residues. Per germline, CDR1 MDHEN and CDR2 SYDVKM. The CDR3, as DNA: TGTGCCAGCAGTTTACCCCGGACTAGCGGGGGGGAGCTGTTTTTT. Translated, it gives CASSLPRTSGGELFF.

This clone appeared once. V and J are TRBV5-1 and TRBJ2-2; D unclear. This CDR3 is 15 amino acids long. Trimming pared 4 bases from V and 7 bases from J, leaving 17 bases between. Per germline, CDR1 SGHRS and CDR2 YFSETQ. CDR3 DNA sequence: TGCGCCAGCAGCCCAGTACTTACTTTGGGCGGGGAGCTGTTTTTT. It translates to CASSPVLTLGGELFF.

The chain combines TRBV28 with TRBJ1-5; 9 nucleotides agree with TRBD1. V lost 6 bases, J lost 0 bases, and 15 bases stayed unmatched. CDR1 is MDHEN and CDR2 is SYDVKM in the germline V gene. The CDR3 has 19 amino acids. CDR3 DNA: TGTGCCAGCAGCAGGGACGGGACAGGGCCTCTATATAGCAATCAGCCCCAGCATTTT. It specifies CASSRDGTGPLYSNQPQHF.

The rearrangement links TRBV12-3 or TRBV12-4 to TRBJ1-5; D gene uncertain. There are 13 residues in the CDR3. The V gene lost 6 bases and the J gene lost 3 bases, with 9 bases spanning the gap. For the CDR3, the DNA is TGTGCCAGCAGCCACCGTTCCAATCAGCCCCAGCATTTT. This encodes CASSHRSNQPQHF.

The rearrangement uses TRBV11-2 and TRBJ1-2; TRBD1 matches 8 bases. Germline loops: CDR1 SGHAT, CDR2 FQNNGV. The CDR3 is 15 residues long. Trimming removed 5 bases from V and 1 base from J; junction bases left unmatched: 6. The CDR3 loop reads CASSPGQAINYGYTF. CDR3 nucleotides: TGTGCCAGCAGCCCGGGACAGGCGATTAACTATGGCTACACCTTC. Using reference TRBV11-2 and TRBJ1-2 for the parts outside the CDR3, the full variable domain is EAGVAQSPRYKIIEKRQSVAFWCNPISGHATLYWYQQILGQGPKLLIQFQNNGVVDDSQLPKDRFSAERLKGVDSTLKIQPAKLEDSAVYLCASSPGQAINYGYTFGSGTRLTVV.

Only a few counts were recorded for this clone. This chain connects TRBV7-9 to TRBJ1-2, with 9 bases that match TRBD1. V dropped 5 bases and J dropped 7; count of bases not matched to a gene: 11. In germline, CDR1 is SEHNR, CDR2 FQNEAQ (reference sequence). The CDR3 totals 15 residues. The CDR3 region has the DNA TGTGCCAGCAGCGGAACTAGACAGGGGGTGGTTGGCTACACCTTC. Residues: CASSGTRQGVVGYTF.

This chain uses TRBV30 with TRBJ1-4, with 12 bases that match TRBD1. The CDR3 is 15 residues long. Germline V lookup: CDR1 GTSNPN, CDR2 SVGIG (reference sequence). The CDR3: CAGGQGAQRNEKLFF. In nucleotides, the CDR3 is TGTGCTGGGGGACAGGGGGCGCAAAGAAATGAAAAACTGTTTTTT.

The chain couples TRBV2 to TRBJ1-2; D unresolved. Trimming left V 7 bases short and J 4 bases short, with 13 bases between. The germline V gene has CDR1 SNHLY and CDR2 FYNNEI. The CDR3 runs to 13 residues. This CDR3 is CASMAGRIYGYTF. The CDR3 coding sequence is TGTGCCAGCATGGCAGGACGGATCTATGGCTACACCTTC.

This chain links TRBV28 with TRBJ2-3; no definite D call. The CDR3 has 13 amino acids. CDR1 and CDR2 from the germline V gene are MDHEN and SYDVKM. The V end was cut by 3 bases, the J end by 9 bases, with 13 bases between. The CDR3 DNA sequence: TGTGCCAGCAGTTTGAGAAGCATCGGAACGCAGTATTTT. It yields the protein CASSLRSIGTQYF.

This clone is a singleton in its sample. The V call is TRBV7-2, the J call TRBJ2-3, with D perhaps given as TRBD1 or TRBD2 (5 bases each). V was clipped by 5 bases and J by 2 bases, with 11 bases between them. In germline, CDR1 is SGHTA, CDR2 FQGNSA. The CDR3 consists of 14 residues. CDR3 in DNA: TGTGCCAGCAGCCCCCGGGGCACCACAGATACGCAGTATTTT. Its translation: CASSPRGTTDTQYF.

The chain joins TRBV5-1 to TRBJ2-6; D is unclear. Germline CDR1 SGHRS, CDR2 YFSETQ. The CDR3 runs 15 residues. Trimming cost V 2 bases and J 4 bases, with 10 bases left between them. CDR3 sequence reads: CASSLSGVGANVLTF. In nucleotides, the CDR3 is TGCGCCAGCAGCTTAAGTGGGGTCGGGGCCAACGTCCTGACTTTC.